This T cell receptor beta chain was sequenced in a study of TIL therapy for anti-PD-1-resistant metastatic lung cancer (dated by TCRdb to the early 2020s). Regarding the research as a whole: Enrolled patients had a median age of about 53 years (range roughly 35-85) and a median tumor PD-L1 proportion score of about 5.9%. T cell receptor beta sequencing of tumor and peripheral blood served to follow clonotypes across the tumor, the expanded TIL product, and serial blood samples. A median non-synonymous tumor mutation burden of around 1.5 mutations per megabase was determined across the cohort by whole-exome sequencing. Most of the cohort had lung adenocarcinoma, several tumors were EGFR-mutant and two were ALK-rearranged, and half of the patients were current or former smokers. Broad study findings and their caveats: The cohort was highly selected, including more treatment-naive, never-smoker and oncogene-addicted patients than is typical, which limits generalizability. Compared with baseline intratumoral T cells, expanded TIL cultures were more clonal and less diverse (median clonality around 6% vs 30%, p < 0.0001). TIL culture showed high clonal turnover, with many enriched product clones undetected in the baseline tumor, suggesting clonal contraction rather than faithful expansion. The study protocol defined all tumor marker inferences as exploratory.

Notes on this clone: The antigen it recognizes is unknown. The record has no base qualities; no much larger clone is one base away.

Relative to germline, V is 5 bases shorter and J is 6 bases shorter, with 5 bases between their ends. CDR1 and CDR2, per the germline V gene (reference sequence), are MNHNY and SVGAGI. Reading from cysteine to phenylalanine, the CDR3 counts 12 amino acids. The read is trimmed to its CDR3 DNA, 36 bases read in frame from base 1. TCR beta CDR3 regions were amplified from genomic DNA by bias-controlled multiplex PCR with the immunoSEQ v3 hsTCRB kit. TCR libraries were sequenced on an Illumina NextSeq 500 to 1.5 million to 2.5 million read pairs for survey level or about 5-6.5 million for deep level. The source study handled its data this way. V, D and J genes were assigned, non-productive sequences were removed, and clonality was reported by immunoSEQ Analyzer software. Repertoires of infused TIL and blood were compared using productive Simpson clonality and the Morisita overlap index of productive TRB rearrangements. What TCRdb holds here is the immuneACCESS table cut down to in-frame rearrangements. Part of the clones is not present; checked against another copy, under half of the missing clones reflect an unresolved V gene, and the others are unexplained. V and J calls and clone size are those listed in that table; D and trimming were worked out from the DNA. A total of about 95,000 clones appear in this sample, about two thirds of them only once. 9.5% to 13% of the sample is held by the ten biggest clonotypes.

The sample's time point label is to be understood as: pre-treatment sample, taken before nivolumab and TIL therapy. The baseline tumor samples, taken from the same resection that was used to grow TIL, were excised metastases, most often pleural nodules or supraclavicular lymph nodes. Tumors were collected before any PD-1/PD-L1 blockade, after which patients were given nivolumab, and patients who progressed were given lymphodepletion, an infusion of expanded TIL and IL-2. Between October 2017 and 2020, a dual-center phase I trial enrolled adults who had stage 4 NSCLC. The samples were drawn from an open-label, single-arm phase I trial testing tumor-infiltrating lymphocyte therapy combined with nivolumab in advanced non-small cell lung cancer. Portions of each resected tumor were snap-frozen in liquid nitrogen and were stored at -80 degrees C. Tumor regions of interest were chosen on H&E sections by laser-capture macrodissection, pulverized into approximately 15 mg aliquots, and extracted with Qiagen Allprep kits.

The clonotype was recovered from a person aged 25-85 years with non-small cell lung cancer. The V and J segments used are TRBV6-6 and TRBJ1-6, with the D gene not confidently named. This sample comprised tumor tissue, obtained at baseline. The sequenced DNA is TGTGCCAGCAGTACGAGTAATTCACCCCTCCACTTT. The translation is CASSTSNSPLHF.